The rows below give T cell receptor beta chains drawn from one sample of a study of T cell responses to AZD1222 COVID-19 vaccine. Generated by immunoSEQ multiplex PCR, the TCRdb table keeps only in-frame clones and is missing some. The data show some 110,000 clones, 85% to 95% seen once. The specimen comprised peripheral blood, sampled on day 0 of AZD1222 vaccination. The origin of the receptors is an adult in good health. CDR3s leave out the opening cysteine and the closing phenylalanine or tryptophan.

>TRBJ1-3|TRBV6-4
ASSEGGGSGNTIY
>TRBJ1-4|TRBV19
ASSILTGEREKLF
>TRBJ1-2|TRBV11-2
ASSLVEGVYGYT
>TRBJ2-1|TRBV19
ASSIRGSSYNEQF
>TRBJ2-3|TRBV9
ASSVGTDSTDTQY
>TRBJ2-3|TRBV28
ASRPGDREGTDTQY
>TRBJ1-5|TRBV28
ASSFRQGVISNQPQH
>TRBJ2-3|TRBV7-9
ASSLTGPGTDTQY
>TRBJ1-4|TRBV10-3
ATQGGNEKLF
>TRBJ1-6|TRBV27
ASSLNNSPLH
>TRBJ2-7|TRBV4-2
ASSLGGANYEQY
>TRBJ2-1|TRBV7-9
ASSLSRLGGNEQF
>TRBJ1-4|TRBV5-1
ASSDGGQAEHEKLF
>TRBJ2-3|TRBV30
AWSRGLRGY
>TRBJ1-6|TRBV28
ASIPSGGSSYNSPLH
>TRBJ1-3|TRBV3-1/TRBV3-2
ASSLGTGVKTGNTIY
>TRBJ2-1|TRBV2
ASSEGSGGYNEQF
>TRBJ2-7|TRBV3-1/TRBV3-2
ASSHQGTYEQY
>TRBJ2-5|TRBV10-3
AIRSPSGSQETQY
>TRBJ2-5|TRBV27
ASSTGAVKETQY
>TRBJ2-7|TRBV7-3
ASSVGGAGEQY
>TRBJ1-2|TRBV28
ASSTQQGPYGYT
>TRBJ1-1|TRBV6-5
ASSYSEGTEAF
>TRBJ2-1|TRBV7-9
ASSRPGGNEQF
>TRBJ1-2|TRBV19
ASSWETNYGYT
>TRBJ1-2|TRBV28
ASSLVEGGLYGYT
>TRBJ1-3|TRBV18
ASSPPATKYTIY
>TRBJ1-1|TRBV28
ASSKVAAGRNTEAF
>TRBJ2-4|TRBV24-1
ATSEAEAGIQY
>TRBJ2-2|TRBV10-1
ASRRLAGAGELF
>TRBJ1-2|TRBV7-9
ASSLWGDGYT
>TRBJ1-2|TRBV6-6
ASSYLQRDYGYT
>TRBJ2-2|TRBV29-1
SVGTGGNTGELF
>TRBJ1-1|TRBV6-5
ASSPRDRKTEAF
>TRBJ1-4|TRBV19
ASSMPRGDKKLF
>TRBJ2-4|TRBV29-1
SVARGADIQY
>TRBJ1-5|TRBV15
ATSRGQVGQPQH
>TRBJ1-4|TRBV5-5
ATSTGGEKLF
>TRBJ1-6|TRBV27
ASKWGSDSPLH
>TRBJ1-6|TRBV5-1
ASSLDRENSPLH
>TRBJ1-3|TRBV2
ASSEAGNTIY
>TRBJ2-1|TRBV6-5
ASSYSSGTGYNEQF
>TRBJ2-3|TRBV7-9
ASSISTSTDTQY